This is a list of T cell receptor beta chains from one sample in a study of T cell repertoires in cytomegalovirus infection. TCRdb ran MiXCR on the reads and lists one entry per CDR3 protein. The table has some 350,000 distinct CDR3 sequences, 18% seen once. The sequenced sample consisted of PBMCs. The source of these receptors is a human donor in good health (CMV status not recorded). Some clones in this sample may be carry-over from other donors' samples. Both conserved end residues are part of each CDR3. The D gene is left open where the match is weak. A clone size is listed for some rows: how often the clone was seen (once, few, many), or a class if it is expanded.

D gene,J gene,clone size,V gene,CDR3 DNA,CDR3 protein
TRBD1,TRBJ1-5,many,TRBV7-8,TGTGCCAGCAGCCCGAGGCGGACAGGCTGGAGTCAGCCCCAGCATTTT,CASSPRRTGWSQPQHF
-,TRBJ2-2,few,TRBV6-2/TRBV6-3,TGTGCCAGCAGTTACTCGAGGGGCACCGGGGAGCTGTTTTTT,CASSYSRGTGELFF
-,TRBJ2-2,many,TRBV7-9,TGTGCCAGCAGCTTAGTTGGGGGGTCGAACACCGGGGAGCTGTTTTTT,CASSLVGGSNTGELFF
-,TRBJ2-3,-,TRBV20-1,TGCAGTGCTAGAGACCCCCGGGACTTTCGCACAGATACGCAGTATTTT,CSARDPRDFRTDTQYF
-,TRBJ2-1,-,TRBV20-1,TGCAGTGCTAGTACGGAGCGGACCCCAGATGAGCAGTTCTTC,CSASTERTPDEQFF
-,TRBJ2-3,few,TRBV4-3,TGCGCCAGCAGCCAAGATCTAGCGCGTCTCACAGATACGCAGTATTTT,CASSQDLARLTDTQYF
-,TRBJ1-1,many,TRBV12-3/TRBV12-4,TGTGCCATCAACTTAAATTGGGGGAAAGGCACTGAAGCTTTCTTT,CAINLNWGKGTEAFF
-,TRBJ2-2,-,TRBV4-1,TGCGCCAGCAGCCAGAGTCCCTCCGATATGGAAGTGGCCGGGGAGCTGTTTTTT,CASSQSPSDMEVAGELFF
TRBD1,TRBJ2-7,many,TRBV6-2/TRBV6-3,TGTGCCAGCAGTACCCCGGGACAGGTCTCCTACGAGCAGTACTTC,CASSTPGQVSYEQYF
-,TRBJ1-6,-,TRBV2,TGTGCCACCATTGCCGGATCCGGTTCACCCCTCCACTTT,CATIAGSGSPLHF
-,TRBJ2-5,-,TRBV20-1,TGCAGTGCTACCGATCGCCGGAGGGGACGAGAGACCCAGTACTTC,CSATDRRRGRETQYF
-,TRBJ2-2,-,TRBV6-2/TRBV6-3,TGTGCCAGCAGTTACTCGATAGTGCCCGGGGAGCTGTTTTTT,CASSYSIVPGELFF
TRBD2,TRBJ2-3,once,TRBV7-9,TGTGCCAGCAGCTCAGGACTAGCGGGTAGATTGGATACGCAGTATTTT,CASSSGLAGRLDTQYF
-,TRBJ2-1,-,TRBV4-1,TGCGCCAGCAGCTTCCCATATGACACGCAGTTCTTC,CASSFPYDTQFF
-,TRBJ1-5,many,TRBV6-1,TGTGCCAGCAGTGAAAACGGGAATGGTCAGCCCCAGCATTTT,CASSENGNGQPQHF
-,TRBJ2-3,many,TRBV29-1,TGCAGCGTTGTCCAGACTAGCACAGATACGCAGTATTTT,CSVVQTSTDTQYF
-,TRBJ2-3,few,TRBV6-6,TGTGCCAGCAGTTATGGGCTTGGTGGCACAGATACGCAGTATTTT,CASSYGLGGTDTQYF
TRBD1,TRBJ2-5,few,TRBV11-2,TGTGCCAGCAGCACAGGGGGACAGGGGGACGAGACCCAGTACTTC,CASSTGGQGDETQYF
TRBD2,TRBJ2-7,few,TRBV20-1,TGCAGCTTAGCGACTAGCGGGCTCAATCAGTACTTC,CSLATSGLNQYF
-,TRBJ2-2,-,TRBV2,TGTGCCAGCAGGGAAAGACAGACCGGGGAGCTGTTTTTT,CASRERQTGELFF
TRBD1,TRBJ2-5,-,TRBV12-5,TGTGCTAGTGGTCCAGACCCCGGGACAGGGGGGCAAGAGACCCAGTACTTC,CASGPDPGTGGQETQYF
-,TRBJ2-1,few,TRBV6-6,TGTGCCAGCACCTATATGGACGGCTATGAGCAGTTCTTC,CASTYMDGYEQFF
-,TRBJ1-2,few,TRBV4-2,TGTGCCAGCAGCCAAGAAGGGGCCTATGGCTACACCTTC,CASSQEGAYGYTF
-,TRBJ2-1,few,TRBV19,TGTGCCAGTAGGGGGACCCGGAGCTCCTACAATGAGCAGTTCTTC,CASRGTRSSYNEQFF
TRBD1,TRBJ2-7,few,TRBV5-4,TGTGCCAGCAGCCGGGACAGGGGAAAGTTCGACGAGCAGTACTTC,CASSRDRGKFDEQYF
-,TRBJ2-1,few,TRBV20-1,TGCAGTGCTAGTCGCGGAAGCCCTCCAGAGAATGAGCAGTTCTTC,CSASRGSPPENEQFF
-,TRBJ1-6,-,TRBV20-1,TGCAGTGCGGATCGCCTCAGCTCCTATAATTCACCCCTCCACTTT,CSADRLSSYNSPLHF
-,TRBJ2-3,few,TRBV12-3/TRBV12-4,TGTGCCAGCAGTTTTCGGGGGGCCCCCACCGAATTCACAGATACGCAGTATTTT,CASSFRGAPTEFTDTQYF
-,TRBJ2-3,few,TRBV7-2,TGTGCCAGCAGCTTAGTTCTCTACACAGATACGCAGTATTTT,CASSLVLYTDTQYF
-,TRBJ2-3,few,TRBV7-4,TGTGCCAGCAGCTGTCGGATCTGCACAGATACGCAGTATTTT,CASSCRICTDTQYF
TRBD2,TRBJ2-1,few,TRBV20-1,TGCAGTGCTAGAGATCGCGGACTAGCGGGGGGATTCAGCTCCTACAATGAGCAGTTCTTC,CSARDRGLAGGFSSYNEQFF
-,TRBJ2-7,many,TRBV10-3,TGTGCCATCAGTGTTGGCTACGAGCAGTACTTC,CAISVGYEQYF
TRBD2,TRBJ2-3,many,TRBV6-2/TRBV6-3,TGTGCCAGCAGGATAGCGGGAGGGACCACAGATACGCAGTATTTT,CASRIAGGTTDTQYF
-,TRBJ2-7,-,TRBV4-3,TGCGCCAGCAGCCAAGACAGGCACCGATCCTACGAGCAGTACTTC,CASSQDRHRSYEQYF
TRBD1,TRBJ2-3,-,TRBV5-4,TGTGCCAGCAGCTTGGCGGGACAGGGATTATCAGATACGCAGTATTTT,CASSLAGQGLSDTQYF
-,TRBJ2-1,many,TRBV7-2,TGTGCCAGCAGAAAAAGATCGCTCTCCTACAATGAGCAGTTCTTC,CASRKRSLSYNEQFF
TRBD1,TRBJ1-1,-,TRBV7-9,TGTGCCAGCAGCCCTTGGCCGGACAGGCCAAACACTGAAGCTTTCTTT,CASSPWPDRPNTEAFF
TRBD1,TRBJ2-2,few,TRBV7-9,TGTGCCAGCAGCCGGGGACAGGGGGATGCCACCGGGGAGCTGTTTTTT,CASSRGQGDATGELFF
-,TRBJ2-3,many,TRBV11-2,TGTGCCAGCAGCTTATGGGGGACCCGCACAGATACGCAGTATTTT,CASSLWGTRTDTQYF
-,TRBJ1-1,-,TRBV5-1,TGCGCCAGCAGCCGGGAGGGGTCAGCTTTCTTT,CASSREGSAFF
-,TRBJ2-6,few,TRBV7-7,TGTGCCAGCAGCTCGCTTGCGGGTTCTGGGGCCAACGTCCTGACTTTC,CASSSLAGSGANVLTF
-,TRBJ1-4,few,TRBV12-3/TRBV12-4,TGTGCCAGCAGGCGGGTAAATGAAAAACTGTTTTTT,CASRRVNEKLFF
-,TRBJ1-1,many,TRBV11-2,TGTGCCAGCAGCTTCATCGCGGCTGAAGCTTTCTTT,CASSFIAAEAFF
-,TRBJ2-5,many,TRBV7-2,TGTGCCAGCAGCTTTGTTCTCACGGCCTCAGAGACCCAGTACTTC,CASSFVLTASETQYF
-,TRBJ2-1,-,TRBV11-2,TGTGCCAGCAGCTTAAGCCGGGGCTACAATGAGCAGTTCTTC,CASSLSRGYNEQFF
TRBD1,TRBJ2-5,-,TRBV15,TGTGCCACCAGCAGAGAGGCAGGGGGCGCGGGGGAGACCCAGTACTTC,CATSREAGGAGETQYF
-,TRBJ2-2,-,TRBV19,TGTGCCAGTATATCGCCAAATTGGGCAGGGGGGCACGGGGAGCTGTTTTTT,CASISPNWAGGHGELFF
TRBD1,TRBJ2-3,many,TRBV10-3,TGTGCCATCAGTGGGGGACAGGGGGCAGTGGATACGCAGTATTTT,CAISGGQGAVDTQYF
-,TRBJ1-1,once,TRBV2,TGTGCCAGCAGTGAAGCTCTAAGGCTGGTGAACACTGAAGCTTTCTTT,CASSEALRLVNTEAFF
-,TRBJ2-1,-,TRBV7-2,TGTGCCAGCAGCTTATATGTTCTACGCAATGAGCAGTTCTTC,CASSLYVLRNEQFF
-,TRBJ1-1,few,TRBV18,TGTGCCAGCTCACAGGGCAAGGGAGTCATGAACACTGAAGCTTTCTTT,CASSQGKGVMNTEAFF
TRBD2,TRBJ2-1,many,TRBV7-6,TGTGCCAGTTCTGACCCCTCTGCGCGGGAGAATGAGCAGTTCTTC,CASSDPSARENEQFF
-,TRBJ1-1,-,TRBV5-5,TGTGCCAGCAGCGTGGGGGGTCGGGCAGGGACGCAATTCGCTGAAGCTTTCTTT,CASSVGGRAGTQFAEAFF